The 26 T cell receptor beta chains reported below all come from one sample, sequenced in a study of PD-1 blockade in classical Hodgkin lymphoma. Each and every patient relapsed after autologous stem cell transplantation, and patients got differing brentuximab vedotin exposure. Only in-frame clones appear in the TCRdb table, and some are missing; sequencing was by immunoSEQ multiplex PCR. The sample yields about 40,000 clones, about 89% seen once. Source: peripheral blood mononuclear cells (PBMCs), taken at baseline. These receptors were collected from a human donor with classical Hodgkin lymphoma.

The chain combines TRBV4-1 with TRBJ2-5; 8 nucleotides match TRBD1. In germline, CDR1 is MGHRA, CDR2 YSYEKL. The CDR3 sequence is 14 residues long. The V and J ends lost 3 bases and 6 bases, in that order; junction bases with no gene match: 6. This CDR3 reads CASSQFGDRKTQYF. CDR3 nucleotide sequence: TGCGCCAGCAGCCAGTTTGGGGACAGGAAGACCCAGTACTTC.

Comments on this clone: An end of the junction differs from the germline gene, which may be a read error. The chain carries TRBV11-3 and TRBJ2-1; 9 bases match TRBD2. Germline lookup yields CDR1 SGHNT and CDR2 YENEEA. CDR3 length equals 15 residues. CDR3 nucleotides: TGTGCCAGCAGCTTTAGCGGGAGCTCCCACAATGAGCAGTTCTTC. Amino acid sequence: CASSFSGSSHNEQFF.

In this sample, this clone turned up once. This rearrangement joins TRBV19 to TRBJ2-7; TRBD2 agrees at 9 bases. The CDR3 is 16 residues long. Germline values: CDR1 LNHDA, CDR2 SQIVND (reference sequence). With 4 bases clipped from V and 7 bases from J, the junction kept 14 bases outside the gene matches. The CDR3 bases are TGTGCCAGTAGTAGAACTACTATAGCGGGAGAGAGGGAGCAGTACTTC. It is translated as CASSRTTIAGEREQYF. Combining the CDR3 with reference TRBV19 and TRBJ2-7 gives the whole variable domain DGGITQSPKYLFRKEGQNVTLSCEQNLNHDAMYWYRQDPGQGLRLIYYSQIVNDFQKGDIAEGYSVSREKKESFPLTVTSAQKNPTAFYLCASSRTTIAGEREQYFGPGTRLTVT.

J is TRBJ2-5 and V is TRBV10-3; D is tentatively TRBD1 or TRBD2 (5 bases each). The V end was cut by 3 bases, the J end by 4 bases, with 6 bases between. CDR1 ENHRY and CDR2 SYGVKD come from the germline V gene. The CDR3 totals 12 residues. The CDR3 here is CAISDGGETQYF. CDR3 DNA sequence: TGTGCCATCAGTGATGGGGGAGAGACCCAGTACTTC.

The CDR3, as DNA: TGTGCCAGCTCACCACTACTACTCGTCGACAGGACCATAACTAATGAAAAACTGTTTTTT. It encodes CASSPLLLVDRTITNEKLFF. This chain uses TRBV18 with TRBJ1-4; D may be TRBD1 (6 bases). This CDR3 is built from 20 residues. V lost 1 base, J lost 1 base, and 22 bases lay in between. In germline, CDR1 is KGHSH, CDR2 LQKENI.

This clone was recorded a few times. The rearrangement uses TRBV5-1 and TRBJ2-3, with 10 bases matching TRBD2. The CDR3 consists of 16 residues. Germline loops: CDR1 SGHRS, CDR2 YFSETQ. V dropped 0 bases and J dropped 3; count of bases not matched to a gene: 4. The CDR3 sequence: CASSLEGLALTDTQYF. CDR3 DNA: TGCGCCAGCAGCTTGGAGGGACTAGCGCTGACAGATACGCAGTATTTT.

J is TRBJ1-4 and V is TRBV10-2, with D perhaps TRBD1 (6 bases). Germline V lookup: CDR1 WSHSY, CDR2 SAAADI. Trimming stripped 6 bases from V and 8 bases from J, with 16 bases between. The CDR3 spans 14 residues. CDR3 sequence reads: CASSATGFDEKLFF. In nucleotides, the CDR3 is TGCGCCAGCAGCGCAACAGGGTTTGACGAAAAACTGTTTTTT.

The V call is TRBV28, the J call TRBJ1-2; D is unresolved. Trimming removed 6 bases from V and 4 bases from J, with 18 bases in between. There are 15 residues in the CDR3. CDR1 and CDR2 (germline): MDHEN, SYDVKM. The DNA of the CDR3 is TGTGCCAGCAGCCCCCTACACGCGTTCGCCTATGGCTACACCTTC. Its translation is CASSPLHAFAYGYTF.

The J gene is TRBJ2-1, the V gene TRBV11-2, with TRBD2 matching over 12 bases. CDR1 is SGHAT, CDR2 FQNNGV, per germline. The CDR3 runs 16 residues. J lost 9 bases, V lost 0 bases, and 6 bases had no gene match. The CDR3 sequence: CASSLDSSGGAGEQFF. The CDR3 DNA reads TGTGCCAGCAGCTTAGATTCTAGCGGGGGGGCTGGTGAGCAGTTCTTC.

The V call is TRBV6-5, the J call TRBJ1-2, with D maybe TRBD1 (6 bases). V was pared by 6 bases and J by 3 bases, with 14 bases between. The germline CDR1 and CDR2 sequences are MNHEY and SVGAGI. CDR3 length equals 14 residues. As DNA, the CDR3 is TGTGCCAGCAGCACGACGGGGGGCGACTATGGCTACACCTTC. Amino acid sequence: CASSTTGGDYGYTF.

This chain joins TRBV6-1 and TRBJ1-1; 8 nucleotides agree with TRBD1. The CDR3 totals 11 residues. CDR1 and CDR2 from the germline V gene are MNHNS and SASEGT. CDR3 sequence (DNA): TGTTCAGGGGGCGGCTACACTGAAGCTTTCTTT. Amino acid sequence: CSGGGYTEAFF.

This rearrangement joins TRBV18 to TRBJ1-5; TRBD1 matches 7 bases. The CDR3 covers 18 residues. Germline V CDR1 and CDR2: KGHSH, LQKENI. The V gene end was trimmed by 4 bases and the J gene end by 4 bases; junction bases not matched to a gene: 16. CDR3 sequence (DNA): TGTGCCAGCTCACTTACAGGCGTCGGGACAGAGTCGAATCAGCCCCAGCATTTT. Translation gives CASSLTGVGTESNQPQHF.

The chain combines TRBV6-6 with TRBJ2-2; TRBD1 might be the D (6 bases). Germline V CDR1 and CDR2: MNHNY, SVGAGI (reference sequence). Trimming took off 2 bases at V and 4 bases at J, with 11 bases between the two ends. The CDR3 loop spans 15 amino acids. The DNA for the CDR3 is TGTGCCAGCAGTTACCAGGGGTTGAGCACCGGGGAGCTGTTTTTT. It yields the protein CASSYQGLSTGELFF.

This clone was observed a few times. The chain carries TRBV18 and TRBJ2-7; D is tentatively TRBD1 or TRBD2 (5 bases each). Germline V gene data show CDR1 as KGHSH and CDR2 as LQKENI. V was clipped by 2 bases and J by 1 base, with 9 bases between them. CDR3 length equals 14 residues. CDR3 DNA sequence: TGTGCCAGCTCACCAGGGGGACCATCCTACGAGCAGTACTTC. Protein sequence: CASSPGGPSYEQYF.

The chain links TRBV7-3 to TRBJ2-5; D might be TRBD2 (5 bases). Trimming shortened V by 6 bases and J by 5 bases, and 13 bases separated the two germline ends. In germline, CDR1 is SGHTA, CDR2 FQGTGA. CDR3 length: 13 amino acids. The CDR3 here is CASSYNPGETQYF. In nucleotides, the CDR3 is TGTGCCAGCAGTTATAACCCGGGGGAGACCCAGTACTTC. The complete variable domain, with remaining parts taken from reference TRBV7-3 and TRBJ2-5, reads GAGVSQTPSNKVTEKGKYVELRCDPISGHTALYWYRQSLGQGPEFLIYFQGTGAADDSGLPNDRFFAVRPEGSVSTLKIQRTERGDSAVYLCASSYNPGETQYFGPGTRLLVL.

The chain has TRBV4-1 and TRBJ2-2, with D tentatively TRBD2 (7 bases). There are 17 residues in the CDR3. V gave up 0 bases and J gave up 0 bases, with 11 bases separating them. Germline values: CDR1 MGHRA, CDR2 YSYEKL. The CDR3 loop is CASSQEWGGPNTGELFF. CDR3 DNA: TGCGCCAGCAGCCAAGAATGGGGGGGCCCGAACACCGGGGAGCTGTTTTTT.

This clone was observed once. The chain joins TRBV7-9 to TRBJ2-5, with D hard to call. The V end was cut by 2 bases, the J end by 2 bases, with 9 bases between. Germline CDR1 and CDR2: SEHNR and FQNEAQ (reference sequence). The CDR3 consists of 14 residues. The CDR3 region has the DNA TGTGCCAGCAGCTTATCCAGGTCTCAAGAGACCCAGTACTTC. This translates into CASSLSRSQETQYF.

This sequence joins TRBV10-3 and TRBJ1-1, with a weak D call TRBD1 (6 bases). The CDR3 contains 12 residues. Trimming took 10 bases from V and 2 from J, leaving 11 bases between them. CDR1 ENHRY and CDR2 SYGVKD come from the germline V gene. CDR3 protein: CASETGNTEAFF. The CDR3 nucleotides are TGTGCCAGCGAGACAGGCAACACTGAAGCTTTCTTT.

The chain couples TRBV5-1 to TRBJ2-3; 8 bases fit TRBD2. V gave up 4 bases and J gave up 2 bases; unmatched junction bases: 6. Germline V lookup: CDR1 SGHRS, CDR2 YFSETQ. This CDR3 comprises 15 residues. CDR3 coding DNA: TGCGCCAGCAGCCAGTTAGCGGGATCCACAGATACGCAGTATTTT. The encoded protein is CASSQLAGSTDTQYF.

J is TRBJ2-7 and V is TRBV5-1; 12 positions match TRBD2. The junction had 6 bases not matched to a gene; V was cut back by 7 bases and J by 4 bases. The CDR3 loop spans 14 amino acids. CDR1 is SGHRS and CDR2 is YFSETQ in the germline V gene. The DNA for the CDR3 is TGCGCCAGCCAACCGACTAGCGGGGGATACGAGCAGTACTTC. Amino acid sequence: CASQPTSGGYEQYF.

J is TRBJ1-2 and V is TRBV19; D is ambiguous. The germline V gene has CDR1 LNHDA and CDR2 SQIVND (reference sequence). The V and J ends lost 3 bases and 8 bases respectively, with 13 bases between them. The CDR3 sequence is 13 residues long. The CDR3 DNA reads TGTGCCAGTAGTATTTTGCGGGCTGAAGGCTACACCTTC. Translating it yields CASSILRAEGYTF.

The chain joins TRBV7-9 to TRBJ2-3, with a tentative D call TRBD1 (6 bases). The V gene lost 5 bases and the J gene lost 2 bases, with 8 bases spanning the gap. This CDR3 has 13 residues. Germline V gives CDR1 SEHNR, CDR2 FQNEAQ (reference sequence). For the CDR3, the DNA is TGTGCCAGCAGCGACAGGATCACAGATACGCAGTATTTT. Translated, it gives CASSDRITDTQYF.

J is TRBJ2-3 and V is TRBV27; 8 positions agree with TRBD2. Germline V CDR1 and CDR2: MNHEY, SMNVEV (reference sequence). Trimming cost V 5 bases and J 1 base; bases outside gene matches: 5. The CDR3 is 15 residues long. In nucleotides, the CDR3 is TGTGCCAGCAGTATCGGGGGGGTGGGCACAGATACGCAGTATTTT. Translation gives CASSIGGVGTDTQYF.

V and J are TRBV6-6 and TRBJ2-1; 10 bases agree with TRBD1. This CDR3 comprises 15 residues. The ends lost 6 bases at V and 2 bases at J; junction bases unmatched: 4. Germline lookup yields CDR1 MNHNY and CDR2 SVGAGI (reference sequence). The CDR3 DNA reads TGTGCCAGCAGCCTTGGGACAGGGGCCTACAATGAGCAGTTCTTC. Translation: CASSLGTGAYNEQFF.

The chain couples TRBV7-2 to TRBJ2-7; 10 nucleotides align to TRBD2. V shed 1 base, J shed 4 bases, and the junction held 7 bases outside the gene matches. CDR3 length: 16 amino acids. Germline V gives CDR1 SGHTA, CDR2 FQGNSA. In nucleotides, the CDR3 is TGTGCCAGCAGCTTAGGGGCAAGCGGGGGGGATTACGAGCAGTACTTC. Residues: CASSLGASGGDYEQYF.

J is TRBJ2-7 and V is TRBV27, with unresolved D. From germline, CDR1 is MNHEY and CDR2 SMNVEV (reference sequence). The CDR3 extends over 13 amino acids. Trimming removed 4 bases from V and 0 bases from J, with 7 bases in between. The CDR3 spells CASSSVASYEQYF. DNA for the CDR3: TGTGCCAGCAGTTCCGTCGCCTCCTACGAGCAGTACTTC.